This TCR beta chain stems from a study of blood T cell repertoires in COVID-19. Whole-study context: Specimens from acute and convalescent COVID-19 originated in the United States, Italy and Spain. PBMCs, B-cell-depleted T cells, or T cells were the source of the cDNA or gDNA that made up the material.

CDR1 is MNHEY, CDR2 SVGAGI, per germline. With 2 bases removed from V and 9 bases from J, the gap between germline ends came to 17 bases. The CDR3 extends over 15 amino acids. Per the original data handling: Amplification with reference gene primers provided the estimates of nucleated cell counts. Sequenced by immunoSEQ multiplex PCR; TCRdb stores in-frame clones only, minus some. Clonal size and the V and J genes are those of that table, whereas D and trimming came from the DNA. The data show about 180,000 clones, over 80% seen once. The sequence derives from a woman between 40 and 50 years old with COVID-19, enrolled during active disease. The chain employs TRBV6-5 and TRBJ2-1; D possibly corresponds to TRBD2 (6 bases). The sequenced sample consisted of peripheral blood. CDR3 nucleotides: TGTGCCAGCAGTTACCCCTGGGGGGTCCCCAGTGAGCAGTTCTTC. As protein: CASSYPWGVPSEQFF.